The next 27 T cell receptor beta chains were all read from a single sample in a study of shared clonotypes between healthy human individuals. TCRdb's copy holds only in-frame clones and misses some; the assay was immunoSEQ multiplex PCR. Among fewer than 400,000 clones listed, around 72% were seen once. The sample taken for sequencing was memory CD4+ T cells sorted from blood. Subset meaning: CD45RA-negative fraction. These receptors came from a man aged 25 to 40 in good health.

The chain is built from TRBV6-1 and TRBJ2-1; no clear D gene. The V gene's germline CDR1 is MNHNS and CDR2 SASEGT. This CDR3 spans 15 amino acids. The V gene lost 6 bases and the J gene lost 0 bases, with 12 bases spanning the gap. The CDR3 here is CASSAAPYSYNEQFF. CDR3 DNA: TGTGCCAGCAGCGCCGCTCCCTACTCCTACAATGAGCAGTTCTTC.

This clone was seen a few times. The genes are TRBV6-1 and TRBJ2-2; 8 bases line up with TRBD1. The germline CDR1 and CDR2 sequences are MNHNS and SASEGT. CDR3 size: 16 residues. V shed 6 bases and J 1 base; nucleotides not matched to a gene: 7. This CDR3 reads CASSERTGRNTGELFF. In nucleotides, the CDR3 is TGTGCCAGCAGCGAAAGGACAGGGAGGAACACCGGGGAGCTGTTTTTT.

The chain links TRBV4-1 to TRBJ1-4; possibly TRBD1 for D (5 bases). CDR3 size: 14 residues. In germline, CDR1 is MGHRA, CDR2 YSYEKL. Trimming took off 0 bases at V and 10 bases at J, with 12 bases between the two ends. The CDR3 coding sequence is TGCGCCAGCAGCCAAGAAGGGACCGTTCGAAAACTGTTTTTT. This sequence encodes CASSQEGTVRKLFF.

V is TRBV2 and J is TRBJ1-1; maybe TRBD1 (6 bases). Germline values: CDR1 SNHLY, CDR2 FYNNEI. V dropped 6 bases and J dropped 11 bases, with 22 bases sitting between them. This CDR3 spans 14 amino acids. The CDR3 loop is CASRAGQSSPSAFF. In DNA, the CDR3 is TGTGCCAGCAGGGCCGGACAGAGCTCTCCTTCCGCTTTCTTT.

This clone was picked up one time. The gene calls are TRBV5-1 and TRBJ2-5; TRBD2 might be the D (7 bases). CDR1 is SGHRS, CDR2 YFSETQ, per germline. Trimming removed 0 bases from V and 5 bases from J, with 14 bases in between. This CDR3 contains 15 residues. Written as DNA, the CDR3 is TGCGCCAGCAGCTTGGTCGGGGGGACACAGGAGACCCAGTACTTC. Translated, it gives CASSLVGGTQETQYF.

The chain is built from TRBV6-1 and TRBJ2-2; 16 bases map to TRBD2. Germline lookup yields CDR1 MNHNS and CDR2 SASEGT. With V trimmed by 6 bases and J by 5 bases, 0 bases remained unmatched. This CDR3 is built from 15 residues. The CDR3 DNA is TGTGCCAGCAGGGGACTAGCGGGAGGGACCGGGGAGCTGTTTTTT. It codes for CASRGLAGGTGELFF.

V gene TRBV14 combines with J gene TRBJ1-1; D ambiguous. CDR1 and CDR2 from the germline V gene are SGHDN and FVKESK. The CDR3 sequence is 17 residues long. V lost 4 bases and J lost 4, with 22 bases in between. CDR3 bases: TGTGCCAGCAGCCCCCCCCTGGTAGCGTTATCGAGCACTGAAGCTTTCTTT. This sequence encodes CASSPPLVALSSTEAFF.

J is TRBJ1-5 and V is TRBV5-8, with 8 nucleotides matching TRBD1. This CDR3 is built from 14 residues. The germline V gene has CDR1 SGHTS and CDR2 YDEGEE. Trimming removed 2 bases from V and 6 bases from J; junction bases left unmatched: 4. The CDR3 DNA reads TGTGCCAGCAGCTTTCCAGGGGGCAGTCAGCCCCAGCATTTT. Its translation: CASSFPGGSQPQHF.

This chain links TRBV27 with TRBJ2-1; 12 bases fit TRBD2. Unmatched junction bases numbered 5, after V lost 10 bases and J lost 4 bases. CDR1 and CDR2 (germline): MNHEY, SMNVEV (reference sequence). CDR3 size: 14 residues. CDR3 sequence (DNA): TGTGCCACCTCTAGCGGGAGGGCTTACAATGAGCAGTTCTTC. Amino acid sequence: CATSSGRAYNEQFF.

This clone was observed many times. The chain joins TRBV10-3 to TRBJ2-5; 10 bases line up with TRBD1. J lost 2 bases, V lost 10 bases, and 10 bases had no gene match. The CDR3 totals 15 residues. Germline CDR1 and CDR2: ENHRY and SYGVKD. CDR3 coding DNA: TGTGCCACCAACGAAGGACAGGGGGGACAAGAGACCCAGTACTTC. Its protein is CATNEGQGGQETQYF.

The chain joins TRBV11-2 to TRBJ2-2; 10 positions match TRBD2. The CDR3 extends over 15 amino acids. Trimming took 7 bases from V and 6 from J; bases not matched to a gene: 8. Germline values: CDR1 SGHAT, CDR2 FQNNGV. The CDR3 DNA sequence: TGTGCCAGCATCCCACTAGCGGGATTCCCCGGGGAGCTGTTTTTT. This encodes CASIPLAGFPGELFF.

This clone was detected many times. The chain uses TRBV27 and TRBJ2-1; 10 nucleotides line up with TRBD2. In germline, CDR1 is MNHEY, CDR2 SMNVEV (reference sequence). The CDR3 is 19 residues long. The ends lost 4 bases at V and 9 bases at J; junction bases unmatched: 21. CDR3 sequence (DNA): TGTGCCAGCAGTTACACCGCCGGGGTAGCGGGAGGTCCGGGCAGTGAGCAGTTCTTC. Residues: CASSYTAGVAGGPGSEQFF.

The chain uses TRBV7-8 and TRBJ2-7, with D perhaps TRBD2 (6 bases). CDR1 SGHVS and CDR2 FQNEAQ come from the germline V gene. The CDR3 length is 13 residues. Trimming cost V 5 bases and J 4 bases, with 12 bases left between them. Written as DNA, the CDR3 is TGTGCCAGCAGCCACAGTAGCGGTTACGAGCAGTACTTC. Amino acids: CASSHSSGYEQYF.

The chain joins TRBV10-2 to TRBJ2-5, with 7 bases matching TRBD2. Germline loops: CDR1 WSHSY, CDR2 SAAADI. The CDR3 consists of 14 residues. V trimming: 8 bases; J trimming: 5 bases; junction bases outside the gene matches: 11. CDR3 loop: CASGKGGSIETQYF. The CDR3 bases are TGCGCCAGCGGGAAAGGCGGGAGTATCGAGACCCAGTACTTC.

The chain combines TRBV18 with TRBJ2-2, with D perhaps given as TRBD1 or TRBD2 (5 bases each). CDR3 size: 19 residues. Germline V CDR1 and CDR2: KGHSH, LQKENI. With 3 bases removed from V and 3 bases from J, the gap between germline ends came to 23 bases. The CDR3 loop is CASSPRRSRDQTYTGELFF. CDR3 coding DNA: TGTGCCAGCTCACCGCGCCGCTCCCGGGACCAGACTTACACCGGGGAGCTGTTTTTT.

This clone was observed a handful of times. V is TRBV2 and J is TRBJ2-7, with D uncertain. Germline CDR1 and CDR2: SNHLY and FYNNEI. The germline V and J ends were trimmed by 2 bases and 1 base, with 6 bases remaining between them. There are 13 residues in the CDR3. For the CDR3, the DNA is TGTGCCAGCAGTGAAAGGATTTCCTACGAGCAGTACTTC. Amino acid sequence: CASSERISYEQYF.

The count of this clone is one. The V and J genes are TRBV15 and TRBJ1-1; D unclear. V lost 0 bases and J lost 1, with 12 bases in between. CDR1 LNHNV and CDR2 YYDKDF come from the germline V gene (reference sequence). CDR3 length: 16 amino acids. The CDR3 loop reads CATSRELNAPNTEAFF. Here the CDR3 DNA reads TGTGCCACCAGCAGAGAGCTTAATGCGCCGAACACTGAAGCTTTCTTT.

The gene calls are TRBV5-1 and TRBJ2-7; D remains unclear. The CDR3 runs 14 residues. The germline V gene has CDR1 SGHRS and CDR2 YFSETQ. V shed 0 bases and J shed 1 base, with 8 bases lying between them. The CDR3 coding sequence is TGCGCCAGCAGCTTGGGAGACGCTTCCTACGAGCAGTACTTC. Encoded protein: CASSLGDASYEQYF.

The chain joins TRBV9 to TRBJ2-3; the match to TRBD1 covers 7 bases. Germline V gene data show CDR1 as SGDLS and CDR2 as YYNGEE. The V and J ends lost 4 bases and 1 base, in that order; junction bases with no gene match: 6. The CDR3 totals 15 residues. CDR3 DNA sequence: TGTGCCAGCAGCCCCCAGGGGGAAGGCACAGATACGCAGTATTTT. As protein: CASSPQGEGTDTQYF.

This rearrangement joins TRBV18 to TRBJ2-5; D not certain. CDR3 length: 16 residues. Trimming left V 1 base short and J 4 bases short, with 16 bases between. CDR1 is KGHSH and CDR2 is LQKENI in the germline V gene. CDR3 DNA sequence: TGTGCCAGCTCACCACGGCGAAGCAGTGGAGCAGAGACCCAGTACTTC. Translating gives CASSPRRSSGAETQYF.

With respect to this clone: With a much larger clone just one base away, this may be a read error. The chain links TRBV7-9 to TRBJ1-1, with no clear D. V shed 5 bases and J shed 1 base, with 8 bases lying between them. CDR1 and CDR2 from the germline V gene are SEHNR and FQNEAQ (reference sequence). The CDR3 totals 13 residues. The CDR3 region has the DNA TGTGCCAGCAGCCCACAGACGAACACTGAAGCTTTCTTT. It codes for CASSPQTNTEAFF.

This chain uses TRBV28 with TRBJ2-7, with 7 bases matching TRBD2. Germline V gene data show CDR1 as MDHEN and CDR2 as SYDVKM. This CDR3 region has 14 residues. Losses at the gene ends were 10 bases for V and 1 base for J; bases not matched to a gene: 10. CDR3 amino acids: CATTEASGSYEQYF. The CDR3 DNA follows: TGTGCCACCACGGAAGCTAGCGGTTCCTACGAGCAGTACTTC.

The chain links TRBV27 to TRBJ2-1; D unclear. V was clipped by 5 bases and J by 0 bases, with 17 bases between them. CDR3 length: 17 amino acids. The germline gives CDR1 MNHEY, CDR2 SMNVEV (reference sequence). In nucleotides, the CDR3 is TGTGCCAGCAGTAGCACCGGGCGGAAAACCTCCTACAATGAGCAGTTCTTC. Translated: CASSSTGRKTSYNEQFF.

The V gene is TRBV18, the J gene TRBJ2-1; D unclear. CDR1 KGHSH and CDR2 LQKENI come from the germline V gene. Trimming stripped 3 bases from V and 5 bases from J, with 11 bases between. The CDR3 length is 14 residues. The CDR3 here is CASSPLERNNEQFF. The CDR3 nucleotides are TGTGCCAGCTCACCTCTCGAAAGGAACAATGAGCAGTTCTTC. Combining the CDR3 with reference TRBV18 and TRBJ2-1 gives the whole variable domain NAGVMQNPRHLVRRRGQEARLRCSPMKGHSHVYWYRQLPEEGLKFMVYLQKENIIDESGMPKERFSAEFPKEGPSILRIQQVVRGDSAAYFCASSPLERNNEQFFGPGTRLTVL.

The chain couples TRBV4-1 to TRBJ2-7, with 7 bases aligning to TRBD1. V lost 1 base, J lost 7 bases, and 10 bases stayed unmatched. Looked up from germline, CDR1 is MGHRA and CDR2 is YSYEKL. The CDR3 extends over 15 amino acids. The CDR3 region has the DNA TGCGCCAGCAGCCAAGGGACAGGACGGAGTCCGGAGCAGTACTTC. Its protein product is CASSQGTGRSPEQYF.

The chain links TRBV19 to TRBJ1-5; D not certain. Between the trimmed V and J ends, which lost 1 base and 1 base, there was a span of 8 bases. This CDR3 region has 15 residues. Germline CDR1 LNHDA, CDR2 SQIVND (reference sequence). CDR3 sequence (DNA): TGTGCCAGTAGTATAGCCGCGGAGAGCAATCAGCCCCAGCATTTT. Amino acids: CASSIAAESNQPQHF. The full variable domain, with the rest looked up from reference TRBV19 and TRBJ1-5, is DGGITQSPKYLFRKEGQNVTLSCEQNLNHDAMYWYRQDPGQGLRLIYYSQIVNDFQKGDIAEGYSVSREKKESFPLTVTSAQKNPTAFYLCASSIAAESNQPQHFGDGTRLSIL.

V gene TRBV28 combines with J gene TRBJ2-3; 11 nucleotides line up with TRBD2. Germline CDR1 and CDR2: MDHEN and SYDVKM. V gave up 3 bases and J gave up 7 bases; unmatched junction bases: 3. The CDR3 runs to 14 residues. CDR3 loop: CASSFSGRANTQYF. CDR3 DNA sequence: TGTGCCAGCAGTTTTAGCGGGAGGGCGAATACGCAGTATTTT.